The 9 T cell receptor beta chains presented below share a single source sample, sequenced in a study of blood T cell repertoires in COVID-19. Some clones are missing from TCRdb's copy, which holds only in-frame ones; the method was immunoSEQ multiplex PCR. The data contain approximately 130,000 clones, approximately 77% of them singletons. The sequencing sample was made of peripheral blood. Receptor source: a human donor in a cohort sampled during active COVID-19.

The chain recombines TRBV30 with TRBJ2-6; no firm D call. Trimming cost V 1 base and J 4 bases, with 8 bases left between them. Germline CDR1 GTSNPN, CDR2 SVGIG (reference sequence). This CDR3 region has 14 residues. CDR3 in amino acids: CAWSEVQGANVLTF. In nucleotides, the CDR3 is TGTGCCTGGAGTGAAGTCCAGGGGGCCAACGTCCTGACTTTC.

About this clone: Other DNA sequences in the same sample also yield this CDR3. The chain joins TRBV9 to TRBJ2-7, with D hard to call. Germline CDR1 SGDLS, CDR2 YYNGEE. This CDR3 comprises 14 residues. Trimming took off 2 bases at V and 1 base at J, with 10 bases between the two ends. The CDR3 region has the DNA TGTGCCAGCAGCGTCGTCCCCTCTTCCTACGAGCAGTACTTC. Encoded protein: CASSVVPSSYEQYF.

On this clone itself: The junction does not match germline at one end; this may be a read error. The chain couples TRBV12-3 or TRBV12-4 to TRBJ2-7, with D possibly being TRBD2 (6 bases). The CDR3 loop spans 13 amino acids. CDR3 sequence: CTSSLNGGTEQYF. The CDR3 coding sequence is TGTACCAGCAGTTTAAATGGCGGGACCGAGCAGTACTTC.

CDR3 loop: CASSLRPWGHEQYF. DNA for the CDR3: TGTGCCAGCAGTCTACGCCCTTGGGGGCACGAGCAGTACTTC. The rearrangement joins TRBV27 to TRBJ2-7, with D tentatively TRBD1 (6 bases). Germline CDR1 reads MNHEY; CDR2 reads SMNVEV (reference sequence). The CDR3 is made up of 14 amino acids. V was shortened by 5 bases and J by 5 bases, with 16 bases between the two germline ends.

The chain is built from TRBV6-6 and TRBJ2-7, with 9 bases aligning to TRBD1. CDR1 and CDR2 from the germline V gene are MNHNY and SVGAGI (reference sequence). There are 13 residues in the CDR3. J lost 5 bases, V lost 7 bases, and 6 bases had no gene match. The CDR3 protein is CASTLDRGHEQYF. CDR3 sequence (DNA): TGTGCCAGCACTCTGGACAGGGGACACGAGCAGTACTTC.

The rearrangement joins TRBV30 to TRBJ2-7; maybe TRBD2 (6 bases). The V gene lost 0 bases and the J gene lost 2 bases, with 11 bases spanning the gap. CDR1 is GTSNPN, CDR2 SVGIG, per germline (reference sequence). The CDR3 runs to 14 residues. The CDR3 sequence is CAWSVGGVTYEQYF. In DNA, the CDR3 is TGTGCCTGGAGTGTAGGCGGGGTGACCTACGAGCAGTACTTC.

This sequence joins TRBV11-2 and TRBJ1-2, with 8 bases fitting TRBD1. The CDR3 totals 15 residues. V was pared by 5 bases and J by 4 bases, with 9 bases of the junction left unmatched. Germline V gene lookup returns CDR1 SGHAT and CDR2 FQNNGV. CDR3 nucleotides: TGTGCCAGCAGCCCAGGGACAGGCCTCCTCTATGGCTACACCTTC. This codes for CASSPGTGLLYGYTF. The full variable domain, its missing parts supplied by reference TRBV11-2 and TRBJ1-2, is EAGVAQSPRYKIIEKRQSVAFWCNPISGHATLYWYQQILGQGPKLLIQFQNNGVVDDSQLPKDRFSAERLKGVDSTLKIQPAKLEDSAVYLCASSPGTGLLYGYTFGSGTRLTVV.

V usage is TRBV30 and J usage is TRBJ2-2; TRBD2 agrees at 8 bases. Germline CDR1 and CDR2: GTSNPN and SVGIG (reference sequence). The ends lost 4 bases at V and 6 bases at J; junction bases unmatched: 1. This CDR3 spans 12 amino acids. The CDR3 nucleotides are TGTGCCTGGACGGGAGGGTCCGGGGAGCTGTTTTTT. Its protein is CAWTGGSGELFF.

The CDR3 loop is CASSLGGTGNTIYF. The CDR3 nucleotides are TGTGCCAGCAGCTTAGGGGGAACTGGAAACACCATATATTTT. The V call is TRBV5-6, the J call TRBJ1-3; a weak D match, TRBD1 (6 bases). The CDR3 runs 14 residues. Germline V lookup: CDR1 SGHDT, CDR2 YYEEEE. The V end was cut by 2 bases, the J end by 2 bases, with 8 bases between.